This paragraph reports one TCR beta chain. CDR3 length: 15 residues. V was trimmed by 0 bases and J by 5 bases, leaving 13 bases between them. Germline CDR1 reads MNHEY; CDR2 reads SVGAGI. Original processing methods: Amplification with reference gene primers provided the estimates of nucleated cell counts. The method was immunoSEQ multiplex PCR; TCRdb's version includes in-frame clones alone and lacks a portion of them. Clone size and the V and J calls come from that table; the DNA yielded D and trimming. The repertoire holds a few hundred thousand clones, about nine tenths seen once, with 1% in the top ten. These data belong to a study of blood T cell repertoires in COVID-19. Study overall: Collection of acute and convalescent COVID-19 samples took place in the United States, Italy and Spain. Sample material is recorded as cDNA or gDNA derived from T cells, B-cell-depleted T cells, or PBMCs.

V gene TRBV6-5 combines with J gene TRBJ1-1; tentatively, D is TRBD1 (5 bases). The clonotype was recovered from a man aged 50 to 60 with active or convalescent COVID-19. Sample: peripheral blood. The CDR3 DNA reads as TGTGCCAGCAGTTACTCGGGAGGGGTTGGGACTGAAGCTTTCTTT. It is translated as CASSYSGGVGTEAFF.